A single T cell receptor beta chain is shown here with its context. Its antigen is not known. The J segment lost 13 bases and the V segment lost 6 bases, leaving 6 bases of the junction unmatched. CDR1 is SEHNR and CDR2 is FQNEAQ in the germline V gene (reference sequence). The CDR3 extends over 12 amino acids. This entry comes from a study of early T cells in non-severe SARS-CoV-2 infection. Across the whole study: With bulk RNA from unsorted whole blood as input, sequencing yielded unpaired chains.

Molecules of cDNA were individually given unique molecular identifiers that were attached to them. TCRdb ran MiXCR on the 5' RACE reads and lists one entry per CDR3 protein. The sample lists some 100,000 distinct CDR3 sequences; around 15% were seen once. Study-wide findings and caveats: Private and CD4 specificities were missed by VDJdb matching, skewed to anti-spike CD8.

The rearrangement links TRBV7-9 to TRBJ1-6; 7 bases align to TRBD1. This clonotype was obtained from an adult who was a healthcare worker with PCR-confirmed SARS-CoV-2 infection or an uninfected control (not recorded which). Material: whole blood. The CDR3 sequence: CASSLYRGPLHF. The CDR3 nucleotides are TGTGCCAGCAGTTTATACAGGGGCCCCCTCCACTTT.